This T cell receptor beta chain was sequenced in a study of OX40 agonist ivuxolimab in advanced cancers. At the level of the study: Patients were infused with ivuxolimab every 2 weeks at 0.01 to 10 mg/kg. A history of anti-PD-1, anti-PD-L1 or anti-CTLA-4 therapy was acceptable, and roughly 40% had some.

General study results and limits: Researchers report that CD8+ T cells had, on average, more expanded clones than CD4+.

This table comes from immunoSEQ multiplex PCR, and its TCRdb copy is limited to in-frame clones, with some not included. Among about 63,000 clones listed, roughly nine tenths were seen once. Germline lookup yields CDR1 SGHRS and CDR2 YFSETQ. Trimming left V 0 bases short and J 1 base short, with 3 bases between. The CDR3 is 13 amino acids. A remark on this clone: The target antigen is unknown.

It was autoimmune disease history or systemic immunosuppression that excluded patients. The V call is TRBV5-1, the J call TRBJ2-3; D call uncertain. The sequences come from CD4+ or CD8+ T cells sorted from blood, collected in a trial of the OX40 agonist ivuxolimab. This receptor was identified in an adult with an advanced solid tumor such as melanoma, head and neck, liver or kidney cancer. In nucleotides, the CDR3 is TGCGCCAGCAGCTTGGGCGGCACAGATACGCAGTATTTT. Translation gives CASSLGGTDTQYF.